The clone carrying this T cell receptor (beta chain) showed up many times. Its antigen is not known. In TCRdb, the reads were re-called with MiXCR into one record per CDR3 protein. The sample has some 280,000 distinct CDR3 sequences; roughly an eighth are singletons. The sample is drawn from a study of T cell repertoires in cytomegalovirus infection. Study-level background: It was the public TCR beta signatures that indicated both CMV infection and matching HLA type.

Whole-study results and caveats: Ex vivo, HLA-C-restricted CMV-specific TCR beta clonotypes prevailed over the rest of the response. People with CMV and the relevant HLA were identified by cumulative public TCR beta family frequency.

This CDR3 spans 13 amino acids. V was cut by 4 bases and J by 7 bases, with 11 bases left in between. Germline CDR1 and CDR2: SGHNT and YENEEA. The receptor's source is a human donor in good health (CMV status not recorded). Some clones in this sample may be carry-over from other donors' samples. The sequencing sample was made of PBMCs. This chain uses TRBV11-3 with TRBJ2-1, with a tentative D call TRBD1 (6 bases). The DNA of the CDR3 is TGTGCCAGCAGCTGGGACACAGGGAATGAGCAGTTCTTC. It codes for CASSWDTGNEQFF. The complete variable domain, with remaining parts taken from reference TRBV11-3 and TRBJ2-1, reads EAGVVQSPRYKIIEKKQPVAFWCNPISGHNTLYWYLQNLGQGPELLIRYENEEAVDDSQLPKDRFSAERLKGVDSTLKIQPAELGDSAVYLCASSWDTGNEQFFGPGTRLTVL.